This T cell receptor (beta chain) is from a study of blood T cell repertoires in COVID-19. Across the whole study: The United States, Italy and Spain provided the acute and convalescent COVID-19 samples. Sources were T cells, B-cell-depleted T cells, or PBMCs; the material itself was cDNA or gDNA.

How the authors handled the data: The assay estimated nucleated cells by amplifying reference gene primers. Repertoires were generated with immunoSEQ multiplex PCR, while TCRdb's copy carries only in-frame clones and drops some. V and J calls and clone size follow that table, whereas D and trimming were derived from the DNA. Of about 120,000 clones in the sample, less than 80% are singletons; the top ten hold about 2.7%. CDR3 size: 15 residues. Trimming removed 6 bases from V and 8 bases from J, with 19 bases in between. CDR1 and CDR2 (germline): KGHSH, LQKENI. The material sequenced was peripheral blood. The V and J genes are TRBV18 and TRBJ1-4, with D uncertain. This clonotype originated in a man aged 50-60 years with acute or convalescent COVID-19. CDR3 coding DNA: TGTGCCAGCTCGCTCGCCCACGGCCTCGGGGAAAAACTGTTTTTT. This gives the protein CASSLAHGLGEKLFF.